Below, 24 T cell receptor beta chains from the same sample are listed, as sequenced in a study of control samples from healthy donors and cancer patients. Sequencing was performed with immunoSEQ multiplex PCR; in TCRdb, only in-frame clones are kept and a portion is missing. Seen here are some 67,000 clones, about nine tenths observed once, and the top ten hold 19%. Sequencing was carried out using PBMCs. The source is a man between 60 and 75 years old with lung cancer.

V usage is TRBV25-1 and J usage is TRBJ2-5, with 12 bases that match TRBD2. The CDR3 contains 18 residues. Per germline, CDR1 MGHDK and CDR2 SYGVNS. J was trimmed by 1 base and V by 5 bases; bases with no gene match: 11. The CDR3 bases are TGTGCCAGCAGTTCGACCCTCTCGACTAGCGGGGGCCAAGAGACCCAGTACTTC. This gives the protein CASSSTLSTSGGQETQYF.

The CDR3 sequence is CASSLTHDSGNTIYF. CDR3 DNA: TGTGCCAGCAGCCTAACCCACGACTCTGGAAACACCATATATTTT. The chain couples TRBV6-5 to TRBJ1-3; unclear D gene. Germline lookup yields CDR1 MNHEY and CDR2 SVGAGI. V was shortened by 6 bases and J by 0 bases, with 12 bases between the two germline ends. The CDR3 loop spans 15 amino acids.

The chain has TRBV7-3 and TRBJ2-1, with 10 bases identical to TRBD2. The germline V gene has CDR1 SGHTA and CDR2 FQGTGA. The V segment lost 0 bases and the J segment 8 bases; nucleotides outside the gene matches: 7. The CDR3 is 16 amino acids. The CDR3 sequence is CASSLTPSGGQYEQFF. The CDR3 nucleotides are TGTGCCAGCAGCTTAACGCCTAGCGGGGGCCAATATGAGCAGTTCTTC.

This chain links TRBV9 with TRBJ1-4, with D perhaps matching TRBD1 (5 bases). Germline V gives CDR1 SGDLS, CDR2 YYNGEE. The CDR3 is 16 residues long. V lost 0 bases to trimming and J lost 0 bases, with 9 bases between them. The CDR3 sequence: CASSVDGATTNEKLFF. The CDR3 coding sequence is TGTGCCAGCAGCGTAGACGGGGCGACAACTAATGAAAAACTGTTTTTT.

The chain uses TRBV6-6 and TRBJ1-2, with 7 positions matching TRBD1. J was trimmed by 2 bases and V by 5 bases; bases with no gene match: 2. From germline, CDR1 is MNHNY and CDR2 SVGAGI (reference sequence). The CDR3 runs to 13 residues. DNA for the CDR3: TGTGCCAGCAGTCAGGGACAGAACTATGGCTACACCTTC. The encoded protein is CASSQGQNYGYTF.

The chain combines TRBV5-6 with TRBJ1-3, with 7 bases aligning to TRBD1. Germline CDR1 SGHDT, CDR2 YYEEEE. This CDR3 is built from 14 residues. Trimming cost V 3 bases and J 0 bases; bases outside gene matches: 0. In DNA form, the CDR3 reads TGTGCCAGCAGCTGGACAGGCTCTGGAAACACCATATATTTT. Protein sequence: CASSWTGSGNTIYF. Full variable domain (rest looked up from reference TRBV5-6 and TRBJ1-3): DAGVTQSPTHLIKTRGQQVTLRCSPKSGHDTVSWYQQALGQGPQFIFQYYEEEERQRGNFPDRFSGHQFPNYSSELNVNALLLGDSALYLCASSWTGSGNTIYFGEGSWLTVV.

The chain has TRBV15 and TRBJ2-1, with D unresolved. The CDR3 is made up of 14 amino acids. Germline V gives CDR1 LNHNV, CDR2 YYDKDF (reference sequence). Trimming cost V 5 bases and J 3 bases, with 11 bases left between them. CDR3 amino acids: CATSGTELYNEQFF. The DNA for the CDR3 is TGTGCCACCAGCGGTACAGAACTCTACAATGAGCAGTTCTTC.

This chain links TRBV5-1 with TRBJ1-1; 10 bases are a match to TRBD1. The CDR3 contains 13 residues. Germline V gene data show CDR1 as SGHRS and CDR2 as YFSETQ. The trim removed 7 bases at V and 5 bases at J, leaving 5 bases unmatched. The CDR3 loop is CASFRDRGTEAFF. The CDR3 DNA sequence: TGCGCCAGCTTCCGGGACAGGGGTACTGAAGCTTTCTTT.

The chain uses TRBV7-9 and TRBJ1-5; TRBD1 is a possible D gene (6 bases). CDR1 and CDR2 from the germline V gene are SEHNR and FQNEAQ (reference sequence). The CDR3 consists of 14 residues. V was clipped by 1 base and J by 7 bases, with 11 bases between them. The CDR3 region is CASSLGGGGQPQHF. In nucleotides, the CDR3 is TGTGCCAGCAGCTTAGGAGGGGGAGGGCAGCCCCAGCATTTT.

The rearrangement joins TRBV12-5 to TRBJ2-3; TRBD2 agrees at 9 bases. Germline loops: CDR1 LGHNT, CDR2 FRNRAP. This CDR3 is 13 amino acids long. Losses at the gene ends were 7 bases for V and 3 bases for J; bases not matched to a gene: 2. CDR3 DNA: TGTGCTAGTGTCACTAGCGGGACAGATACGCAGTATTTT. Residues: CASVTSGTDTQYF.

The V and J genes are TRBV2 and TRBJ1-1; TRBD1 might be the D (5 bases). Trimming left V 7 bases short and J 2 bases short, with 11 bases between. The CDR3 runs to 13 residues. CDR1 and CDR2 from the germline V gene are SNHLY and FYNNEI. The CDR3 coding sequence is TGTGCCAGCATGGGGACCGATAACACTGAAGCTTTCTTT. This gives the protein CASMGTDNTEAFF. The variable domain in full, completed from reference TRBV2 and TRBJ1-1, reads EPEVTQTPSHQVTQMGQEVILRCVPISNHLYFYWYRQILGQKVEFLVSFYNNEISEKSEIFDDQFSVERPDGSNFTLKIRSTKLEDSAMYFCASMGTDNTEAFFGQGTRLTVV.

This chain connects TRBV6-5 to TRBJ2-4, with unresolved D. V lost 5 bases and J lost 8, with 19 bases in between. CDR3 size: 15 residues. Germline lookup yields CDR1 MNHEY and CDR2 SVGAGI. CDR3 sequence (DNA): TGTGCCAGCAGTCTAGACCGGGTGGTTCGTGACATTCAGTACTTC. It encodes CASSLDRVVRDIQYF.

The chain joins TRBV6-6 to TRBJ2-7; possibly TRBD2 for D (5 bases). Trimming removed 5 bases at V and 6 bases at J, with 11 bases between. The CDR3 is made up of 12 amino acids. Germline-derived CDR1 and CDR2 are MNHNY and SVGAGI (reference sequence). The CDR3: CASSRGTSEQYV. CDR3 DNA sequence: TGTGCCAGCAGTCGTGGAACTAGCGAGCAGTACGTC.

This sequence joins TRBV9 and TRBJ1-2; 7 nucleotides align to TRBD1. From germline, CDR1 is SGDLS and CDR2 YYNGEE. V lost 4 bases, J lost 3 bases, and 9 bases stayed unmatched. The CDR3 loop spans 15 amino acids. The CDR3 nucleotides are TGTGCCAGCAGCCAGGGGGGAGGTATATACTATGGCTACACCTTC. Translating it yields CASSQGGGIYYGYTF.

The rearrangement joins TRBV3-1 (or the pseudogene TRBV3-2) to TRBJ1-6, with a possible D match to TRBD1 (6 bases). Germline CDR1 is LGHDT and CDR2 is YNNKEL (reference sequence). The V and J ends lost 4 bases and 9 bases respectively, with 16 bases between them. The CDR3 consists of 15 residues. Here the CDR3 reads CASSRNRAALSPLHF. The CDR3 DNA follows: TGTGCCAGCAGCCGAAACAGGGCCGCTCTTTCACCCCTCCACTTT.

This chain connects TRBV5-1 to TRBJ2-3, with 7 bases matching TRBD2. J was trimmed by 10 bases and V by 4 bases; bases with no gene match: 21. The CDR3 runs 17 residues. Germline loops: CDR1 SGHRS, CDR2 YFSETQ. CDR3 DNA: TGCGCCAGCAGCCCCCAACCGAGGAGCGGGGATAGGATGGCGCAGTATTTT. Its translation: CASSPQPRSGDRMAQYF.

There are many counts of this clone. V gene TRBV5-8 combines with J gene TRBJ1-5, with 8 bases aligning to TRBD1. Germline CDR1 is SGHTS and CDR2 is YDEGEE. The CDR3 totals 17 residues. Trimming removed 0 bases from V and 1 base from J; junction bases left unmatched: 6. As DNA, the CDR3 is TGTGCCAGCAGCTTGGGGATCCAGGGGGCAAGCAATCAGCCCCAGCATTTT. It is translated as CASSLGIQGASNQPQHF.

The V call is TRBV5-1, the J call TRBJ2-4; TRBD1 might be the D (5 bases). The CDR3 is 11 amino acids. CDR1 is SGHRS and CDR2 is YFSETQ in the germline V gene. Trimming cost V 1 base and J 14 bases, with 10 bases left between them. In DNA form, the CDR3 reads TGCGCCAGCAGCTTGTTAGGGGTAAAGTACTTC. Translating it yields CASSLLGVKYF. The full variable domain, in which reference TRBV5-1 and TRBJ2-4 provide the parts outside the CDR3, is KAGVTQTPRYLIKTRGQQVTLSCSPISGHRSVSWYQQTPGQGLQFLFEYFSETQRNKGNFPGRFSGRQFSNSRSEMNVSTLELGDSALYLCASSLLGVKYFGAGTRLSVL.

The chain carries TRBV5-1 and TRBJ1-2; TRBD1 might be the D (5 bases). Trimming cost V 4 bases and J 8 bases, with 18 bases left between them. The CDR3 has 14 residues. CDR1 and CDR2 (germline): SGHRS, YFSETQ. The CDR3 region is CASSPRGRPEGYTF. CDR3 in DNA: TGCGCCAGCAGCCCGAGGGGACGGCCCGAGGGCTACACCTTC.

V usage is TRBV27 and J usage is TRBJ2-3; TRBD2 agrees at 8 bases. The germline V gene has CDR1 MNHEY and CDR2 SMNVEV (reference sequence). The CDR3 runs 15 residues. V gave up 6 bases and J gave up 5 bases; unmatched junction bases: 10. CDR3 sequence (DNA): TGTGCCAGCAGGTATAAGGCGGGGGGAGGAGATACGCAGTATTTT. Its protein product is CASRYKAGGGDTQYF.

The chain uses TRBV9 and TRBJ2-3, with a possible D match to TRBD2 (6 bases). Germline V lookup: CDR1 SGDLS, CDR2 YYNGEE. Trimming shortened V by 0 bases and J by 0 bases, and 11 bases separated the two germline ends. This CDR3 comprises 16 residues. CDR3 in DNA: TGTGCCAGCAGCGTAGCTACCGGGGGTAGCACAGATACGCAGTATTTT. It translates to CASSVATGGSTDTQYF.

The CDR3 loop reads CASRENGGETQYF. CDR3 nucleotide sequence: TGTGCCAGCAGAGAGAATGGGGGAGAGACCCAGTACTTC. The chain uses TRBV6-5 and TRBJ2-5; D possibly matches TRBD1 or TRBD2 (5 bases each). CDR1 and CDR2 (germline): MNHEY, SVGAGI. V was clipped by 6 bases and J by 4 bases, with 12 bases between them. This CDR3 region has 13 residues.

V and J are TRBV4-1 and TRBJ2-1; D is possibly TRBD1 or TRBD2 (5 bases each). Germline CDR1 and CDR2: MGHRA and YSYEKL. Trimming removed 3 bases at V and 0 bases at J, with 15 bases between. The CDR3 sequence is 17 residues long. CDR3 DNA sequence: TGCGCCAGCAGCCAGGGCGAGGGGCGAAGCTCCTACAATGAGCAGTTCTTC. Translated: CASSQGEGRSSYNEQFF.

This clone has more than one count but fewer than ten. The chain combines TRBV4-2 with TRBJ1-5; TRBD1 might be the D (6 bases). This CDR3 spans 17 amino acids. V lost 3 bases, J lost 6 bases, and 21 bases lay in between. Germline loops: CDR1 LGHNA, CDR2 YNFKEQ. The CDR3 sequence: CASSQAGGRGVPQPQHF. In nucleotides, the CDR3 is TGTGCCAGCAGCCAGGCTGGGGGCAGGGGCGTTCCTCAGCCCCAGCATTTT.